The table lists the clone carrying this T cell receptor beta chain with a few counts. Its target is not known. From germline, CDR1 is MNHNY and CDR2 SVGAGI (reference sequence). The CDR3 sequence is 12 residues long. Trimming removed 0 bases from V and 10 bases from J, with 9 bases in between. These data belong to a study of response to subunit inactivated influenza vaccine. Findings and limits, study-wide: It was the authors' suggestion that each seasonal influenza vaccination recruits few new T cells.

In TCRdb, the RT-PCR reads were re-called with MiXCR into one record per CDR3 protein. The table records about 520,000 distinct CDR3 sequences, 6% to 9% of them present only once. V usage is TRBV6-6 and J usage is TRBJ1-1, with D perhaps TRBD1 (5 bases). The clonotype was recovered from a man aged 45 to 70 who received an inactivated influenza vaccine. Sample: PBMCs from blood, taken approximately 25 months after vaccination. For the CDR3, the DNA is TGTGCCAGCAGTTACTCCGGGGACGGAGCTTTCTTT. Translating it yields CASSYSGDGAFF.